Ten or more counts support the clone carrying this T cell receptor beta chain. The target antigen is unknown. TCRdb processed the 5' RACE reads anew with MiXCR; each CDR3 protein has one entry. The table records about 40,000 distinct CDR3 sequences, about 14% of them present only once. These data belong to a study of neurological immune-mediated disorders. Points from the study as a whole: CDR3 amino acid sequences found in expanded clones were never shared across subjects, suggesting private repertoires in all groups. Multiple sclerosis was found to have the least TCR clonal expansion, below healthy controls, and HTLV-1-associated myelopathy the most.

The CDR3 is made up of 13 amino acids. The V gene lost 10 bases and the J gene lost 5 bases, with 17 bases spanning the gap. The V call is TRBV12-3 or TRBV12-4, the J call TRBJ2-5; possibly TRBD1 for D (6 bases). The sequence was obtained from a woman in her fifties or sixties with HTLV-1-associated myelopathy (HAM/TSP). The sample was CD4+ T cells from blood. CDR3 nucleotide sequence: TGTGCCACCAGGGACAACCGGCGGGAGACCCAGTACTTC. Its translation is CATRDNRRETQYF.